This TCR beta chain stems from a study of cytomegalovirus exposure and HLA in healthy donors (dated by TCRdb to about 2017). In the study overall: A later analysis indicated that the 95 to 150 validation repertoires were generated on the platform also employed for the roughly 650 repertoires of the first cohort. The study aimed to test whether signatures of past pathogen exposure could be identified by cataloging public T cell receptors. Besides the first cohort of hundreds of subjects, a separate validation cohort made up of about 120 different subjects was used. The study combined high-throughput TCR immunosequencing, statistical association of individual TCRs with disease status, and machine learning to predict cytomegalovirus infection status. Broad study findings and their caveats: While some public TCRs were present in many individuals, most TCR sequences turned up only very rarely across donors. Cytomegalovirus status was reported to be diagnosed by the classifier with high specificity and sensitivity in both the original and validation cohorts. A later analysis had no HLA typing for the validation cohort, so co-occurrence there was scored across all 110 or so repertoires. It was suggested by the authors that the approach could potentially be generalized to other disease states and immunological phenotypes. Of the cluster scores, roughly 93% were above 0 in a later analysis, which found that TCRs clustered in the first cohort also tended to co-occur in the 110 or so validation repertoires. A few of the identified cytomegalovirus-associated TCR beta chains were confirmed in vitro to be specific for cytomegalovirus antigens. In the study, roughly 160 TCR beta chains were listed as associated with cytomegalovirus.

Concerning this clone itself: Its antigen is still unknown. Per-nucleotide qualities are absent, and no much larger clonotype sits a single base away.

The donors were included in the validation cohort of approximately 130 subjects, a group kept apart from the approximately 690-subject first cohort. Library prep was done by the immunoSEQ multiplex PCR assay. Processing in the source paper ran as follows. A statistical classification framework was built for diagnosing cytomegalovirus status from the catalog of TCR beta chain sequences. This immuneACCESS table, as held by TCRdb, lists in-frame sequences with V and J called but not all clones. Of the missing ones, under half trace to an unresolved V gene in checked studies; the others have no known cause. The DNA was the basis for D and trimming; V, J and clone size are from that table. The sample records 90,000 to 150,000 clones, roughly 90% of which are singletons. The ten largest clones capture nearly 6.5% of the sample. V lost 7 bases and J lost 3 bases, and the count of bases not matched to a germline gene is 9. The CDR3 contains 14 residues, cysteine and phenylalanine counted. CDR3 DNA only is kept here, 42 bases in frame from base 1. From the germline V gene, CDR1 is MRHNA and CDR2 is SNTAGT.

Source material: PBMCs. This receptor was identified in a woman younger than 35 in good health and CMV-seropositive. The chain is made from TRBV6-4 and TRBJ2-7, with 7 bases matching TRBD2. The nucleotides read TGTGCCAGCATGGAATGGGGGGGAGTCTACGAGCAGTACTTC. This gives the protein CASMEWGGVYEQYF.